This T cell receptor (beta chain) was sequenced during a study of blood T cell repertoires in COVID-19. As for the study in general: T cells, B-cell-depleted T cells, or PBMCs provided the cDNA or gDNA that served as material.

Using immunoSEQ multiplex PCR, the repertoire was profiled, and TCRdb retains in-frame clones only, with some absent. Among some 43,000 clones, 65% to 85% were seen once, and the ten largest hold about 4.5%. This CDR3 comprises 14 residues. Germline assignment: CDR1 MNHNY and CDR2 SVGAGI (reference sequence). J was trimmed by 7 bases and V by 2 bases; bases with no gene match: 2. This clone has just one count. This receptor was identified in a man aged 50 to 60 with active COVID-19. The chain is built from TRBV6-6 and TRBJ1-3; 10 bases align to TRBD1. Sequencing was done on a sample of peripheral blood. The CDR3 region has the DNA TGTGCCAGCAGTTACGAGGACAGGGGGAACACCATATATTTT. This translates into CASSYEDRGNTIYF.